This is a list of T cell receptor beta chains from one sample in a study of blood T cell repertoires in COVID-19. Some clones are missing from TCRdb's copy, which holds only in-frame ones; the method was immunoSEQ multiplex PCR. The sample lists around 380,000 clones; about 87% were seen once. The sequenced sample was PBMCs or T cells enriched from blood (not recorded which). The receptors come from a man aged 25-40 years who had recovered from COVID-19. Both conserved end residues are part of each CDR3. D genes are given only for firm matches. Clone sizes are given selectively: once, few, many, or a class where the clone is expanded.

V gene	D gene	J gene	clone size	CDR3 DNA	CDR3 protein
TRBV5-1	NA	TRBJ1-1	NA	TGCGCCAGCAGCCCGGGGGTCGGTATGAACACTGAAGCTTTCTTT	CASSPGVGMNTEAFF
TRBV2	TRBD2	TRBJ2-7	NA	TGTGCCAGCAGTGGGGAGGGGAAAGAGCAGTACTTC	CASSGEGKEQYF
TRBV4-1	NA	TRBJ2-7	NA	TGCGCCAGCAGCCAAGACCCTTCGGGATCTTCCTACGAGCAGTACTTC	CASSQDPSGSSYEQYF
TRBV19	TRBD1	TRBJ2-5	NA	TGTGCCAGTAGTAGAGAGACAGGGGAAGAGACCCAGTACTTC	CASSRETGEETQYF
TRBV30	NA	TRBJ2-2	many	TGTGCCTGGAGTGGTTACCAGGGGAACACCGGGGAGCTGTTTTTT	CAWSGYQGNTGELFF
TRBV27	TRBD1	TRBJ1-1	NA	TGTGCCAGCAGTCCCCGACAGGGGAGGGTAACTGAAGCTTTCTTT	CASSPRQGRVTEAFF
TRBV9	NA	TRBJ1-1	NA	TGTGCCAGCAGCATGGGGGAGGAGAACACTGAAGCTTTCTTT	CASSMGEENTEAFF
TRBV18	NA	TRBJ1-1	NA	TGTGCCAGCTCACCACAGGCAGGGCCCAACACTGAAGCTTTCTTT	CASSPQAGPNTEAFF
TRBV25-1	TRBD1	TRBJ1-2	NA	TGTGCCAGCAGTCCTCGTCCCGGGACAGGGGCTGTGAAAGGCTACACCTTC	CASSPRPGTGAVKGYTF
TRBV24-1	NA	TRBJ1-5	NA	TGTGCCACCAGTGAGGGTGGCGGTCAGCCCCAGCATTTT	CATSEGGGQPQHF
TRBV7-6	NA	TRBJ2-3	NA	TGTGCCAGCAGCGCTCGGAGCACAGATACGCAGTATTTT	CASSARSTDTQYF
TRBV12-3/TRBV12-4	NA	TRBJ1-4	NA	TGTGCCAGCAATACCGGGATGCCAGAAAAACTGTTTTTT	CASNTGMPEKLFF
TRBV6-1	TRBD1	TRBJ1-5	once	TGTGCCAGCAGTGAAGGGACAGGGTATGGATCGTCTACTCAGCCCCAGCATTTT	CASSEGTGYGSSTQPQHF
TRBV5-6	NA	TRBJ2-1	NA	TGTGCCAGCAGATCGTGGGGGCCGGGTACCAATGAGCAGTTCTTC	CASRSWGPGTNEQFF
TRBV4-1	TRBD1	TRBJ1-5	NA	TGCGCCAGCAGCCAAGATCCGACAGGGTTCCAGCCCCAGCATTTT	CASSQDPTGFQPQHF
TRBV12-3/TRBV12-4	NA	TRBJ2-7	NA	TGTGCCAGCAGGCGGTCCAGCTCCTACGAGCAGTACTTC	CASRRSSSYEQYF
TRBV5-1	NA	TRBJ2-5	NA	TGCGCCAGCAGCTTGTCCGACAGAGAGACCCAGTACTTC	CASSLSDRETQYF
TRBV19	NA	TRBJ1-1	NA	TGTGCCAGTAGCTACCATGAACTGAACACTGAAGCTTTCTTT	CASSYHELNTEAFF
TRBV12-3/TRBV12-4	NA	TRBJ1-5	NA	TGTGCCAGCACCTTAGGGGGTTCTCAGCCCCAGCATTTT	CASTLGGSQPQHF
TRBV6-5	TRBD1	TRBJ2-3	NA	TGTGCCAGCAGGGACAGGGGGCAATTGGATACGCAGTATTTT	CASRDRGQLDTQYF
TRBV30	TRBD1	TRBJ1-5	NA	TGTGCCTGGAGTGAGGGACAGGGTTATCAGCCCCAGCATTTT	CAWSEGQGYQPQHF
TRBV4-3	TRBD2	TRBJ2-1	NA	TGCGCCAGCAGCCAAGATGGGAGCGGGGGCCTCGGGAATGAGCAGTTCTTC	CASSQDGSGGLGNEQFF
TRBV10-3	TRBD1	TRBJ2-6	NA	TGTGCCATCAGTCCGGGACAGGGGGTAGCGGGGGCCAACGTCCTGACTTTC	CAISPGQGVAGANVLTF
TRBV7-9	TRBD2	TRBJ2-3	NA	TGTGCCAGCAGCCCGCCGACTAGCGGGGGGACGAATACGCAGTATTTT	CASSPPTSGGTNTQYF
TRBV7-2	NA	TRBJ1-4	NA	TGTGCCAGCAGCCGGGGGGTGGCTTCTAATGAAAAACTGTTTTTT	CASSRGVASNEKLFF
TRBV11-3	NA	TRBJ2-1	once	TGTGCCAGCAGCAAATTGGGGCAGGGGGGCAATGAGCAGTTCTTC	CASSKLGQGGNEQFF
TRBV4-2	TRBD1	TRBJ2-7	NA	TGTGCCAGCAGCCCCGGGACAGGGGCCTACGAGCAGTACTTC	CASSPGTGAYEQYF
TRBV12-3/TRBV12-4	NA	TRBJ1-1	NA	TGTGCCAGCAGTTCACAGGGTTGGGAAGCTTTCTTT	CASSSQGWEAFF